The sequence of this T cell receptor beta chain was determined in a study of blood T cell repertoires in COVID-19. Per the study methods: Estimated nucleated cell counts came from reference gene primer amplification. This table comes from immunoSEQ multiplex PCR, and its TCRdb copy is limited to in-frame clones, with some not included. V, J and clone size were drawn from that table, and D and trimming were deduced from the DNA. The sample lists 200,000 to 250,000 clones, around 82% occurring once. This CDR3 comprises 15 residues. V dropped 3 bases and J dropped 2 bases, with 17 bases sitting between them. From germline, CDR1 is DFQATT and CDR2 SNEGSKA (reference sequence).

J is TRBJ2-7 and V is TRBV20-1; a possible D gene is TRBD2 (6 bases). What was sequenced was PBMCs or T cells enriched from blood (not recorded which). This receptor was obtained from a woman aged 45-65 years who had been exposed to COVID-19. Here the CDR3 reads CSASPSGEAPYEQYF. CDR3 sequence (DNA): TGCAGTGCTAGTCCATCGGGGGAGGCGCCCTACGAGCAGTACTTC.